The 24 T cell receptor beta chains below all came from one sample that was sequenced in a study of radiation and T cells in renal cell carcinoma. The time point is: blood 4 weeks post-SBRT, at nephrectomy. The sample's treatment: 15 Gy SBRT to primary tumor, nephrectomy 4 weeks later. Data came from immunoSEQ multiplex PCR; TCRdb stores just in-frame clones and leaves some out. The sample gives approximately 86,000 clones, just under 85% of which show up once; more than 9% is in the top ten. The sample in question was blood, obtained from a patient whose treatment included radiotherapy and nephrectomy. All receptors derive from a man aged 45-65 years with renal cell carcinoma.

The V and J genes are TRBV6-1 and TRBJ2-7; possible D gene TRBD2, 6 bases. Trimming cost V 8 bases and J 3 bases, with 17 bases left between them. The germline gives CDR1 MNHNS, CDR2 SASEGT. The CDR3 totals 14 residues. CDR3 in DNA: TGTGCCAGCTCACAGGACACCGGGGGCTACGAGCAGTACTTC. Translating gives CASSQDTGGYEQYF.

This chain connects TRBV11-2 to TRBJ2-5, with D tentatively TRBD2 (5 bases). With 0 bases removed from V and 5 bases from J, the gap between germline ends came to 10 bases. Per the germline V gene, CDR1 is SGHAT and CDR2 is FQNNGV. This CDR3 region has 14 residues. CDR3 nucleotide sequence: TGTGCCAGCAGCTTAGATACCTCGGGGGAGACCCAGTACTTC. This sequence encodes CASSLDTSGETQYF.

V is TRBV4-1 and J is TRBJ1-1; TRBD1 agrees at 7 bases. With 2 bases clipped from V and 5 bases from J, the junction kept 14 bases outside the gene matches. CDR3 length: 17 residues. Germline CDR1 and CDR2: MGHRA and YSYEKL. In DNA, the CDR3 is TGCGCCAGCAGCCAATTAATTTCGACAGGGTTTAATACTGAAGCTTTCTTT. It translates to CASSQLISTGFNTEAFF.

The rearrangement joins TRBV9 to TRBJ1-1; maybe TRBD1 (6 bases). The length of the CDR3 is 19 residues. The V gene's germline CDR1 is SGDLS and CDR2 YYNGEE. Trimming left V 7 bases short and J 4 bases short, with 32 bases between. CDR3 nucleotides: TGTGCCAGCTCCCCGGGGGGCAACTCGGCTTGGTATCGGGGCACTGAAGCTTTCTTT. It specifies CASSPGGNSAWYRGTEAFF.

The chain combines TRBV4-3 with TRBJ2-5, with 13 positions matching TRBD2. V was pared by 1 base and J by 5 bases, with 10 bases of the junction left unmatched. Germline V lookup: CDR1 LGHNA, CDR2 YSLEER. This CDR3 spans 18 amino acids. CDR3: CASSQGGPGLAGPETQYF. Here the CDR3 DNA reads TGCGCCAGCAGCCAAGGTGGGCCGGGACTAGCGGGGCCCGAGACCCAGTACTTC.

V and J are TRBV28 and TRBJ2-3; D is tentatively TRBD1 or TRBD2 (5 bases each). This CDR3 contains 16 residues. Between the trimmed V and J ends, which lost 5 bases and 2 bases, there was a span of 17 bases. CDR1 is MDHEN, CDR2 SYDVKM, per germline. DNA for the CDR3: TGTGCCAGCAGTCGCTACCGTTGGGGGTACACAGATACGCAGTATTTT. Translating it yields CASSRYRWGYTDTQYF.

The chain has TRBV11-2 and TRBJ1-3; no clear D. The length of the CDR3 is 15 residues. The V end lost 0 bases, the J end lost 4 bases, and 10 bases lay between the germline ends. Looked up from germline, CDR1 is SGHAT and CDR2 is FQNNGV. Here the CDR3 reads CASSLDLERGNTIYF. The CDR3 DNA sequence: TGTGCCAGCAGCTTAGATCTCGAAAGGGGAAACACCATATATTTT.

The chain combines TRBV6-6 with TRBJ1-4, with D perhaps TRBD1 (5 bases). The CDR3 contains 16 residues. Germline V gene data show CDR1 as MNHNY and CDR2 as SVGAGI (reference sequence). V shed 2 bases and J shed 8 bases, with 18 bases lying between them. The CDR3 is CASSYPPAGGGEKLFF. The CDR3 bases are TGTGCCAGCAGTTACCCCCCGGCGGGGGGAGGAGAAAAACTGTTTTTT.

V is TRBV10-3 and J is TRBJ2-7; TRBD1 agrees at 7 bases. The length of the CDR3 is 13 residues. V trimming: 11 bases; J trimming: 5 bases; junction bases outside the gene matches: 12. Per the germline V gene, CDR1 is ENHRY and CDR2 is SYGVKD. CDR3 nucleotide sequence: TGTGCCCTCACCGACAGGGACGGGGACGAGCAGTACTTC. Translated: CALTDRDGDEQYF.

The V gene is TRBV30, the J gene TRBJ1-2; tentatively, D is TRBD1 (6 bases). Per the germline V gene, CDR1 is GTSNPN and CDR2 is SVGIG (reference sequence). V lost 3 bases and J lost 6, with 29 bases in between. There are 18 residues in the CDR3. In DNA, the CDR3 is TGTGCCTGGAGCCCTACCCGCGCGGGGGGCCGCCTACTGGATGGCTACACCTTC. This gives the protein CAWSPTRAGGRLLDGYTF.

CDR3 residues: CASRDRGPYEQYF. CDR3 DNA: TGTGCCAGCAGGGACAGGGGGCCCTACGAGCAGTACTTC. This chain links TRBV6-1 with TRBJ2-7; 11 nucleotides align to TRBD1. This CDR3 is 13 amino acids long. V trimming: 6 bases; J trimming: 2 bases; junction bases outside the gene matches: 0. Germline V gene lookup returns CDR1 MNHNS and CDR2 SASEGT.

The V gene is TRBV11-2, the J gene TRBJ2-1; D perhaps matches TRBD2 (5 bases). This CDR3 comprises 13 residues. Germline CDR1 reads SGHAT; CDR2 reads FQNNGV. Trimming cost V 4 bases and J 9 bases, with 13 bases left between them. CDR3 amino acids: CASSSQVSGEQFF. The CDR3 DNA follows: TGTGCCAGCAGCTCCCAGGTCAGCGGTGAGCAGTTCTTC. Based on the CDR3 plus reference TRBV11-2 and TRBJ2-1, the full variable domain is EAGVAQSPRYKIIEKRQSVAFWCNPISGHATLYWYQQILGQGPKLLIQFQNNGVVDDSQLPKDRFSAERLKGVDSTLKIQPAKLEDSAVYLCASSSQVSGEQFFGPGTRLTVL.

The chain joins TRBV7-2 to TRBJ2-6; D unresolved. This CDR3 comprises 15 residues. Trimming took 3 bases from V and 0 from J, leaving 6 bases between them. Germline CDR1 SGHTA, CDR2 FQGNSA. The CDR3 is CASSFRLSGANVLTF. Written as DNA, the CDR3 is TGTGCCAGCAGCTTTAGGCTCTCTGGGGCCAACGTCCTGACTTTC. Looking up the rest from reference TRBV7-2 and TRBJ2-6 gives the full variable domain: GAGVSQSPSNKVTEKGKDVELRCDPISGHTALYWYRQSLGQGLEFLIYFQGNSAPDKSGLPSDRFSAERTGGSVSTLTIQRTQQEDSAVYLCASSFRLSGANVLTFGAGSRLTVL.

This rearrangement joins TRBV7-9 to TRBJ1-4, with TRBD1 as a possible D gene (5 bases). The V end lost 4 bases, the J end lost 7 bases, and 13 bases lay between the germline ends. From germline, CDR1 is SEHNR and CDR2 FQNEAQ (reference sequence). The CDR3 sequence is 14 residues long. CDR3 nucleotides: TGTGCCAGCAGCTATCAGACGGGGGGTGAAAAACTGTTTTTT. This codes for CASSYQTGGEKLFF.

The rearrangement uses TRBV10-3 and TRBJ2-2; tentatively, D is TRBD1 (6 bases). This CDR3 comprises 16 residues. V dropped 4 bases and J dropped 1 base, with 13 bases sitting between them. Germline V lookup: CDR1 ENHRY, CDR2 SYGVKD. The CDR3 DNA follows: TGTGCCATCAGTGCATCCGGGACACTGAACACCGGGGAGCTGTTTTTT. Its translation: CAISASGTLNTGELFF.

V and J are TRBV4-3 and TRBJ2-7, with D perhaps matching TRBD1 (6 bases). Trimming took 0 bases from V and 5 from J, leaving 14 bases between them. Germline V CDR1 and CDR2: LGHNA, YSLEER. The CDR3 is made up of 15 amino acids. CDR3 sequence reads: CASSQEGQEFNEQYF. The CDR3 bases are TGCGCCAGCAGCCAAGAGGGACAAGAGTTTAACGAGCAGTACTTC.

This clone showed up just once. Other DNA sequences of this sample code for an identical CDR3. This rearrangement joins TRBV6-5 to TRBJ1-3, with D possibly being TRBD1 (5 bases). Germline-derived CDR1 and CDR2 are MNHEY and SVGAGI. V lost 6 bases to trimming and J lost 0 bases, with 12 bases between them. The CDR3 is 15 residues long. DNA for the CDR3: TGTGCCAGCAGCCGAGGACACTCCTCTGGAAACACCATATATTTT. It codes for CASSRGHSSGNTIYF.

V gene TRBV6-1 combines with J gene TRBJ1-5; the match to TRBD1 covers 7 bases. V lost 2 bases and J lost 6; bases outside the gene matches: 10. The CDR3 is made up of 16 amino acids. CDR1 and CDR2 (germline): MNHNS, SASEGT. The CDR3 bases are TGTGCCAGCAGTGAAAGCTCCCCAGGGGGTGGTCAGCCCCAGCATTTT. Protein product: CASSESSPGGGQPQHF.

This sequence joins TRBV5-1 and TRBJ2-7; 8 bases are shared with TRBD1. V lost 6 bases and J lost 2; bases outside the gene matches: 7. This CDR3 contains 14 residues. Germline assignment: CDR1 SGHRS and CDR2 YFSETQ. For the CDR3, the DNA is TGCGCCAGCAAAGAAACAGGGGGACCCTACGAGCAGTACTTC. Translation gives CASKETGGPYEQYF.

CDR3 loop: CASSYSRQSRDSPLHF. The CDR3 DNA reads as TGTGCCAGCAGTTACTCCCGACAATCGAGGGATTCACCCCTCCACTTT. The chain uses TRBV6-5 and TRBJ1-6; D gene ambiguous. V dropped 0 bases and J dropped 8 bases, with 14 bases sitting between them. There are 16 residues in the CDR3. Germline loops: CDR1 MNHEY, CDR2 SVGAGI.

The CDR3, as DNA: TGCGCCAGCAGCTTGGAACCGGGAGCACACATTCAGTACTTC. This encodes CASSLEPGAHIQYF. The chain is built from TRBV5-1 and TRBJ2-4, with a possible D match to TRBD2 (6 bases). From germline, CDR1 is SGHRS and CDR2 YFSETQ. The germline V and J ends were trimmed by 0 bases and 8 bases, with 12 bases remaining between them. The CDR3 consists of 14 residues.

This clone came up a few times. The V and J genes are TRBV19 and TRBJ1-1, with D possibly matching TRBD1 (6 bases). Germline-derived CDR1 and CDR2 are LNHDA and SQIVND (reference sequence). V lost 10 bases to trimming and J lost 1 base, with 10 bases between them. The CDR3 is made up of 12 amino acids. Written as DNA, the CDR3 is TGTGCCACCGCGGACAGGAACACTGAAGCTTTCTTT. The encoded protein is CATADRNTEAFF.

This clone was recorded once. J is TRBJ1-5 and V is TRBV6-1; 8 bases agree with TRBD1. The germline CDR1 and CDR2 sequences are MNHNS and SASEGT. This CDR3 spans 15 amino acids. V shed 7 bases and J 5 bases; nucleotides not matched to a gene: 10. The CDR3 loop is CASINQGAGDQPQHF. The CDR3, as DNA: TGTGCCAGCATCAACCAGGGGGCGGGGGATCAGCCCCAGCATTTT.

The chain is built from TRBV7-8 and TRBJ1-2; D not resolved. CDR3 length: 16 amino acids. Germline V gives CDR1 SGHVS, CDR2 FQNEAQ. With 4 bases removed from V and 0 bases from J, the gap between germline ends came to 15 bases. CDR3 residues: CASSSVGREANYGYTF. DNA for the CDR3: TGTGCCAGCAGCTCAGTGGGCCGGGAAGCTAACTATGGCTACACCTTC.